This record looks at one TCR beta chain sequence and its context. Each CDR3 protein is one row after TCRdb ran MiXCR on the 5' RACE reads. The data hold over 45,000 distinct CDR3 sequences, with 26% observed a single time. The trim removed 0 bases at V and 0 bases at J, leaving 1 base unmatched. The CDR3 sequence is 16 residues long. Looked up from germline, CDR1 is MNHNS and CDR2 is SASEGT. Cells sorted as Tregs were CD4+, CD25+ and CD127-/low. J is TRBJ2-3 and V is TRBV6-1; 9 bases line up with TRBD2. This clonotype was obtained from a female donor with breast cancer. Material: tumor-infiltrating Tregs sorted from the breast tumor. In nucleotides, the CDR3 is TGTGCCAGCAGTGAAGCGCGGGGGGGGAGCACAGATACGCAGTATTTT. Translated, it gives CASSEARGGSTDTQYF.